This T cell receptor beta chain emerged from a study of CD8 T cells in Susac syndrome. Reverse transcription of roughly 0.5 to 1 ug RNA used random hexamers. TCRdb used MiXCR to reprocess the immunoSEQ multiplex PCR reads, holding one entry per CDR3 protein. The repertoire holds approximately 210,000 distinct CDR3 sequences, with around 96% as singletons. TCR beta from blood CD8+ and CD4+ T cells was sequenced. The study used treatment-naive patients who had stable or active relapsing-remitting disease as multiple sclerosis controls. This TCR was recovered from a human donor with multiple sclerosis. Material: CD4+ T cells from PBMCs.

As DNA, the CDR3 is TGTGCCAGCTCAAAGTTCACGGATAGCAATCAGCCCCAGCATTTT. Residues: CASSKFTDSNQPQHF. The chain links TRBV18 to TRBJ1-5; no clear D gene. V was trimmed by 5 bases and J by 0 bases, leaving 11 bases between them. The germline CDR1 and CDR2 sequences are KGHSH and LQKENI. The CDR3 is made up of 15 amino acids. Full variable domain (rest looked up from reference TRBV18 and TRBJ1-5): NAGVMQNPRHLVRRRGQEARLRCSPMKGHSHVYWYRQLPEEGLKFMVYLQKENIIDESGMPKERFSAEFPKEGPSILRIQQVVRGDSAAYFCASSKFTDSNQPQHFGDGTRLSIL.